Following are 26 T cell receptor beta chains from one sample sequenced in a study of T cell changes during pregnancy in multiple sclerosis. Sequencing was performed with immunoSEQ multiplex PCR; in TCRdb, only in-frame clones are kept and a portion is missing. The table has about 50,000 clones, approximately 90% seen once. The specimen was CD4+ T cells from peripheral blood mononuclear cells, collected after pregnancy. The receptor source for this set is a female donor with multiple sclerosis, enrolled in a pregnancy study.

This clone was found a few times. This chain links TRBV19 with TRBJ1-1; D might be TRBD1 (5 bases). V dropped 2 bases and J dropped 10 bases, with 14 bases sitting between them. The germline V gene encodes CDR1 LNHDA and CDR2 SQIVND (reference sequence). CDR3 size: 13 residues. The CDR3 spells CASSIIQEGRAFF. CDR3 DNA: TGTGCCAGTAGTATAATCCAGGAGGGACGAGCTTTCTTT.

V is TRBV14 and J is TRBJ2-1; 10 bases are a match to TRBD2. The CDR3 has 19 amino acids. J was trimmed by 1 base and V by 4 bases; bases with no gene match: 13. The germline CDR1 and CDR2 sequences are SGHDN and FVKESK. Written as DNA, the CDR3 is TGTGCCAGCAGCCTGGGGGGGGGTACTAGCGGGAAGTCCTACAATGAGCAGTTCTTC. This codes for CASSLGGGTSGKSYNEQFF.

The rearrangement joins TRBV7-9 to TRBJ1-2; 8 bases are a match to TRBD1. Losses at the gene ends were 1 base for V and 4 bases for J; bases not matched to a gene: 8. Looked up from germline, CDR1 is SEHNR and CDR2 is FQNEAQ (reference sequence). The CDR3 is 16 amino acids. CDR3 coding DNA: TGTGCCAGCAGCTTAGGGCAGGGGGCGCGACTCTATGGCTACACCTTC. Its translation: CASSLGQGARLYGYTF. Looking up the rest from reference TRBV7-9 and TRBJ1-2 gives the full variable domain: DTGVSQNPRHKITKRGQNVTFRCDPISEHNRLYWYRQTLGQGPEFLTYFQNEAQLEKSRLLSDRFSAERPKGSFSTLEIQRTEQGDSAMYLCASSLGQGARLYGYTFGSGTRLTVV.

The chain employs TRBV19 and TRBJ2-4, with D perhaps matching TRBD2 (6 bases). The CDR3 has 15 residues. Germline loops: CDR1 LNHDA, CDR2 SQIVND (reference sequence). V was cut by 1 base and J by 4 bases, with 11 bases left in between. The CDR3 sequence: CASSIASSGKNIQYF. The CDR3 nucleotides read TGTGCCAGTAGTATAGCGAGTAGCGGTAAAAACATTCAGTACTTC.

This clone appeared once. The chain is built from TRBV27 and TRBJ2-1; possible D gene TRBD2, 6 bases. The CDR3 loop spans 12 amino acids. Germline V gene lookup returns CDR1 MNHEY and CDR2 SMNVEV (reference sequence). V lost 8 bases to trimming and J lost 6 bases, with 11 bases between them. CDR3 amino acids: CASRLDVNEQFF. CDR3 sequence (DNA): TGTGCCAGCCGACTAGACGTCAATGAGCAGTTCTTC.

The chain recombines TRBV27 with TRBJ1-2; D remains unclear. Germline assignment: CDR1 MNHEY and CDR2 SMNVEV (reference sequence). The CDR3 covers 13 residues. V was trimmed by 8 bases and J by 1 base, leaving 11 bases between them. The CDR3 loop is CASSPRSNYGYTF. CDR3 coding DNA: TGTGCCAGCTCCCCACGGAGTAACTATGGCTACACCTTC.

The chain uses TRBV5-1 and TRBJ2-5; 9 bases line up with TRBD2. Germline V CDR1 and CDR2: SGHRS, YFSETQ. This CDR3 contains 15 residues. The V and J ends lost 5 bases and 0 bases, in that order; junction bases with no gene match: 5. This CDR3 is CASSLAGMYQETQYF. The CDR3 DNA is TGCGCCAGCAGTCTAGCGGGGATGTACCAAGAGACCCAGTACTTC.

This chain uses TRBV5-1 with TRBJ1-2, with 8 nucleotides matching TRBD1. The J segment lost 4 bases and the V segment lost 3 bases, leaving 5 bases of the junction unmatched. Germline V gene sequence: CDR1 SGHRS, CDR2 YFSETQ. The length of the CDR3 is 14 residues. The CDR3 DNA sequence: TGCGCCAGCAGCTCTGGACAGGGAAGCTATGGCTACACCTTC. Protein product: CASSSGQGSYGYTF.

This chain uses TRBV2 with TRBJ2-3; TRBD1 agrees at 7 bases. This CDR3 contains 14 residues. Germline lookup yields CDR1 SNHLY and CDR2 FYNNEI. V shed 6 bases and J 2 bases; nucleotides not matched to a gene: 5. The CDR3 DNA reads as TGTGCCAGCAGGTGGACAGGAGTCACAGATACGCAGTATTTT. Translation gives CASRWTGVTDTQYF.

The count of this clone is one. The genes are TRBV5-1 and TRBJ2-7; TRBD2 aligns across 7 bases. This CDR3 is 14 amino acids long. V lost 2 bases and J lost 2; bases outside the gene matches: 4. The V gene's germline CDR1 is SGHRS and CDR2 YFSETQ. CDR3 loop: CASSLSSGPYEQYF. CDR3 in DNA: TGCGCCAGCAGCTTATCTAGCGGTCCCTACGAGCAGTACTTC.

The genes are TRBV27 and TRBJ2-3, with D hard to call. Germline-derived CDR1 and CDR2 are MNHEY and SMNVEV (reference sequence). The CDR3 contains 14 residues. Trimming shortened V by 3 bases and J by 0 bases, and 7 bases separated the two germline ends. This CDR3 reads CASSFQKSTDTQYF. The DNA for the CDR3 is TGTGCCAGCAGTTTCCAGAAGAGCACAGATACGCAGTATTTT.

The V gene is TRBV5-6, the J gene TRBJ2-5; D unclear. The CDR3 is 16 amino acids. V lost 1 base and J 0 bases, leaving 13 bases between the germline ends. CDR1 and CDR2 (germline): SGHDT, YYEEEE. CDR3 DNA: TGTGCCAGCAGCTTGAGACTGCTCGCTGACCAAGAGACCCAGTACTTC. Translating gives CASSLRLLADQETQYF.

A remark on this clone: Other DNA sequences of this sample code for an identical CDR3. The chain uses TRBV5-1 and TRBJ2-3; 8 bases agree with TRBD2. The CDR3 extends over 16 amino acids. In germline, CDR1 is SGHRS, CDR2 YFSETQ. V was pared by 4 bases and J by 0 bases, with 7 bases of the junction left unmatched. CDR3 region: CASSPTSVTSTDTQYF. The CDR3 DNA reads as TGCGCCAGCAGCCCGACTAGCGTGACTAGCACAGATACGCAGTATTTT.

In its sample, this clone was seen a few times. The J gene is TRBJ2-1, the V gene TRBV28; D call uncertain. The V gene's germline CDR1 is MDHEN and CDR2 SYDVKM. The ends were cut back, 3 bases at V and 8 bases at J, with 8 bases in the middle. The CDR3 is made up of 12 amino acids. For the CDR3, the DNA is TGTGCCAGCAGTTTCGTCCGAGATGAGCAGTTCTTC. This gives the protein CASSFVRDEQFF. The full variable domain, its missing parts supplied by reference TRBV28 and TRBJ2-1, is DVKVTQSSRYLVKRTGEKVFLECVQDMDHENMFWYRQDPGLGLRLIYFSYDVKMKEKGDIPEGYSVSREKKERFSLILESASTNQTSMYLCASSFVRDEQFFGPGTRLTVL.

This rearrangement joins TRBV7-2 to TRBJ2-1; 8 nucleotides line up with TRBD2. The CDR3 extends over 15 amino acids. The germline gives CDR1 SGHTA, CDR2 FQGNSA. Losses at the gene ends were 4 bases for V and 4 bases for J; bases not matched to a gene: 6. CDR3: CASSSGLGRYNEQFF. In DNA form, the CDR3 reads TGTGCCAGCAGCTCGGGACTAGGTCGGTACAATGAGCAGTTCTTC.

This rearrangement joins TRBV7-2 to TRBJ1-2; possibly TRBD1 for D (5 bases). The CDR3 has 13 residues. Trimming left V 5 bases short and J 7 bases short, with 14 bases between. CDR1 is SGHTA, CDR2 FQGNSA, per germline. CDR3 sequence: CASSPAVGGGYTF. The CDR3 DNA reads as TGTGCCAGCAGCCCCGCCGTCGGGGGTGGCTACACCTTC.

V gene TRBV5-1 combines with J gene TRBJ1-2; a weak D match, TRBD1 (5 bases). Germline V CDR1 and CDR2: SGHRS, YFSETQ. The V gene lost 4 bases and the J gene lost 8 bases, with 15 bases spanning the gap. CDR3 length: 13 residues. The CDR3 nucleotides read TGCGCCAGCAGCCTAGGACACGGGCCCGGCTACACCTTC. Amino acid sequence: CASSLGHGPGYTF.

The rearrangement uses TRBV5-4 and TRBJ2-2; 7 nucleotides match TRBD1. CDR3 length: 16 residues. Germline assignment: CDR1 SGHNT and CDR2 YYREEE (reference sequence). J gave up 3 bases and V 2 bases, and 7 bases lay outside the gene matches. The CDR3 loop reads CASSLRGRRDTGELFF. CDR3 DNA sequence: TGTGCCAGCAGCTTAAGGGGGCGCCGGGACACCGGGGAGCTGTTTTTT.

There are a few counts of this clone. This chain joins TRBV7-2 and TRBJ2-7, with 11 bases identical to TRBD1. V trimming: 4 bases; J trimming: 3 bases; junction bases outside the gene matches: 2. Germline-derived CDR1 and CDR2 are SGHTA and FQGNSA. The CDR3 loop spans 14 amino acids. In DNA, the CDR3 is TGTGCCAGCAGCTCAGGGACAGGGGGCTACGAGCAGTACTTC. Translating it yields CASSSGTGGYEQYF.

This chain connects TRBV4-2 to TRBJ2-7; TRBD2 agrees at 10 bases. The CDR3 covers 17 residues. Germline CDR1 LGHNA, CDR2 YNFKEQ. With V trimmed by 0 bases and J by 0 bases, 5 bases remained unmatched. The CDR3 loop reads CASSQELAGSPSYEQYF. In DNA form, the CDR3 reads TGTGCCAGCAGCCAAGAACTAGCGGGATCACCCTCCTACGAGCAGTACTTC.

The rearrangement links TRBV11-3 to TRBJ2-3; TRBD1 is a possible D gene (6 bases). CDR3 length equals 13 residues. The V gene lost 5 bases and the J gene lost 4 bases, with 10 bases spanning the gap. CDR1 is SGHNT and CDR2 is YENEEA in the germline V gene. The CDR3 nucleotides are TGTGCCAGCAGCCGCGAGGGGGCAGATACGCAGTATTTT. It translates to CASSREGADTQYF.

The chain couples TRBV5-1 to TRBJ1-2; possibly TRBD1 for D (6 bases). The CDR3 has 15 amino acids. V was trimmed by 0 bases and J by 4 bases, leaving 13 bases between them. Germline lookup yields CDR1 SGHRS and CDR2 YFSETQ. CDR3 in DNA: TGCGCCAGCAGCTTGGGAACAGGGAACCCCTATGGCTACACCTTC. Translation gives CASSLGTGNPYGYTF.

The rearrangement joins TRBV19 to TRBJ2-2, with 10 positions matching TRBD2. Germline V CDR1 and CDR2: LNHDA, SQIVND (reference sequence). The CDR3 sequence is 17 residues long. J lost 0 bases, V lost 6 bases, and 7 bases had no gene match. CDR3 DNA: TGTGCCAGTAGATGGGGGCTAGCGGGGGCGAACACCGGGGAGCTGTTTTTT. Residues: CASRWGLAGANTGELFF.

V and J are TRBV30 and TRBJ1-5; the D is unclear. The V end lost 0 bases, the J end lost 2 bases, and 11 bases lay between the germline ends. This CDR3 spans 15 amino acids. The V gene's germline CDR1 is GTSNPN and CDR2 SVGIG (reference sequence). The CDR3 DNA follows: TGTGCCTGGAGTGTAACGGCGCAGGGCAATCAGCCCCAGCATTTT. This encodes CAWSVTAQGNQPQHF.

The chain employs TRBV11-3 and TRBJ2-3; D is uncertain. Between the trimmed V and J ends, which lost 6 bases and 2 bases, there was a span of 21 bases. This CDR3 comprises 17 residues. The germline CDR1 and CDR2 sequences are SGHNT and YENEEA. This CDR3 reads CASSLVQRRSFTDTQYF. CDR3 nucleotide sequence: TGTGCCAGCAGTTTGGTACAACGGCGGTCGTTCACAGATACGCAGTATTTT.

J is TRBJ1-2 and V is TRBV6-1; D gene ambiguous. V was shortened by 1 base and J by 7 bases, with 13 bases between the two germline ends. CDR3 length: 14 residues. Germline V gene lookup returns CDR1 MNHNS and CDR2 SASEGT. The CDR3 region is CASSEGVRSAGYTF. The CDR3 coding sequence is TGTGCCAGCAGTGAAGGGGTCAGGTCAGCTGGCTACACCTTC.